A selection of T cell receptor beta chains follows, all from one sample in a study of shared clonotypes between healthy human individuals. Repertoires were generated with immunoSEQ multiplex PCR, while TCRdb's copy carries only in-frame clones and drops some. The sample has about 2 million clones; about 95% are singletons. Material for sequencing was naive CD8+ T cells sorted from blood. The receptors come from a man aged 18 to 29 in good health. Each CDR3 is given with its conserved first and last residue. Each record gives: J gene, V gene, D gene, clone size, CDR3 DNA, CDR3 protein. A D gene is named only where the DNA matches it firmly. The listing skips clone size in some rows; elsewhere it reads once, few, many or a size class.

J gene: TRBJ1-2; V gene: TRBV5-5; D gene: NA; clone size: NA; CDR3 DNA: TGTGCCAGCAGCTTGGGACCGGGGGACCTATATGGCTACACCTTC; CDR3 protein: CASSLGPGDLYGYTF
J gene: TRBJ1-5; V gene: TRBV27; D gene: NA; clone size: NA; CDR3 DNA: TGTGCCAGCAGCCAGGAAAGCAATCAGCCCCAGCATTTT; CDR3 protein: CASSQESNQPQHF
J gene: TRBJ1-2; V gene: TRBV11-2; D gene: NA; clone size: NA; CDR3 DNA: TGTGCCAGCAGCTCCGCCGGCAGCGGCTATGGCTACACCTTC; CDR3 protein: CASSSAGSGYGYTF
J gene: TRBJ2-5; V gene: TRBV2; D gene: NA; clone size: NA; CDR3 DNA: TGTGCCAGCAGTGGGAGGGGAGTGGGAGAGACCCAGTACTTC; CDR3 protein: CASSGRGVGETQYF
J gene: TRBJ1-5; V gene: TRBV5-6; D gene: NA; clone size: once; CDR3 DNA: TGTGCCAGCAGCTCCTGGACAGGCAATCAGCCCCAGCATTTT; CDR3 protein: CASSSWTGNQPQHF
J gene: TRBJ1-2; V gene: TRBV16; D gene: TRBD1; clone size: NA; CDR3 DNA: TGTGCCAGCAGGCCGGGACAGTACTATGGCTACACCTTC; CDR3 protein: CASRPGQYYGYTF
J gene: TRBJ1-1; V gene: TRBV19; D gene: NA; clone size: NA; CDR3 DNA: TGTGCCAGTACGGGCAATATGAACACTGAAGCTTTCTTT; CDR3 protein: CASTGNMNTEAFF
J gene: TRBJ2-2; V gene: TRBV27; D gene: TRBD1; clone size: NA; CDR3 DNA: TGTGCCAGCAGTCCGGGACAGGGTCGGGCCGGGGAGCTGTTTTTT; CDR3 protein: CASSPGQGRAGELFF
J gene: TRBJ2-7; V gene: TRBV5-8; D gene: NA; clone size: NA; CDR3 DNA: TGTGCCAGCAGCTCCGCGGCCCCGAACGAGCAGTACTTC; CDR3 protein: CASSSAAPNEQYF
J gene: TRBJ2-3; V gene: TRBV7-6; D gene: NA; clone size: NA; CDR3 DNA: TGTGCCAGCACCCTACAGGGTCCCACAGATACGCAGTATTTT; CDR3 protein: CASTLQGPTDTQYF
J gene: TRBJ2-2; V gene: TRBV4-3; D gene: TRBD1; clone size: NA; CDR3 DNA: TGCGCCAGCAGCCAAGATCTGTTTGGACAGGGTTTCACCGGGGAGCTGTTTTTT; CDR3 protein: CASSQDLFGQGFTGELFF
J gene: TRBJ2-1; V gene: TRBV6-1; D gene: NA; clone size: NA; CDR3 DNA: TGTGCCAGCAGTGAAGCGATAACGGGCCAACTAGGGGACAATGAGCAGTTCTTC; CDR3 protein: CASSEAITGQLGDNEQFF
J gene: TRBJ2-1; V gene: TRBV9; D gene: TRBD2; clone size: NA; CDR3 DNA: TGTGCCAGCAGCGTAGCTAGCGGGAGGGGTTATGAGCAGTTCTTC; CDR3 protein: CASSVASGRGYEQFF
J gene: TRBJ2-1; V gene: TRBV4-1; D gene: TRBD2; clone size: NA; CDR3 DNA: TGCGCCAGCAGCCAAGAGGCCCTAGCGGGGACCTACAATGAGCAGTTCTTC; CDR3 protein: CASSQEALAGTYNEQFF
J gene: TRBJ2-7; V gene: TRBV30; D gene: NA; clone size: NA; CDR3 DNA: TGTGCCTGGAGTGTACTAGAGGGGCCCTACGAGCAGTACTTC; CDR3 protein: CAWSVLEGPYEQYF
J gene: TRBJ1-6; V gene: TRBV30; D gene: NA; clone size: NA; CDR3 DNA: TGTGCCTGGAGTGAGGGGATCAGGGAGGCCTATAATTCACCCCTCCACTTT; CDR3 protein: CAWSEGIREAYNSPLHF
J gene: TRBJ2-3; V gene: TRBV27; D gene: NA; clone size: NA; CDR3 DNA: TGTGCCAGCAGTCCCCGGGCACAAGGTGGCACAGATACGCAGTATTTT; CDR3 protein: CASSPRAQGGTDTQYF
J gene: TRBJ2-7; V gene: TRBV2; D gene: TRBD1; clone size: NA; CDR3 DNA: TGTGCCAGCAGCGTCGGACAGGGGGCCACCTACGAGCAGTACTTC; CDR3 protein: CASSVGQGATYEQYF
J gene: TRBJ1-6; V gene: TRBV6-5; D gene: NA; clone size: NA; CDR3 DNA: TGTGCCAGCAGCCCCGGTGGAGTTAATTCACCCCTCCACTTT; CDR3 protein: CASSPGGVNSPLHF
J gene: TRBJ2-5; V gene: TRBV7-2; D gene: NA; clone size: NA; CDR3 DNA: TGTGCCAGCAGCTCGGAGTGGGTGGCAGAGACCCAGTACTTC; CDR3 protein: CASSSEWVAETQYF
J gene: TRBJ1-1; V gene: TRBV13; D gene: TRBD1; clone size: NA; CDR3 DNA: TGTGCCAGCAGCTCAGGGGGAGCCACTGAAGCTTTCTTT; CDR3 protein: CASSSGGATEAFF
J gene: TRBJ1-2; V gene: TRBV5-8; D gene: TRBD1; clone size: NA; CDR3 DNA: TGTGCCAGCAGCTTAACCGGGACAGGGGGCTCTGGCTACACCTTC; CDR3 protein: CASSLTGTGGSGYTF
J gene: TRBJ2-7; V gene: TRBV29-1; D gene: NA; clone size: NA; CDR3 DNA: TGCAGCGTTGAAGATCTTGGTGAGCAGTACTTC; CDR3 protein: CSVEDLGEQYF
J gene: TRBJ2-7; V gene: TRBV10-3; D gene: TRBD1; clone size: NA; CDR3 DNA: TGTGCCATCAGTGTTGTGGGACAGGCTGACGAGCAGTACTTC; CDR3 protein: CAISVVGQADEQYF
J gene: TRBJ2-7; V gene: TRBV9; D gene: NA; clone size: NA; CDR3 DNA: TGTGCCAGCAGCGTAGGAGGGCCAACCTACGAGCAGTACTTC; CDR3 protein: CASSVGGPTYEQYF
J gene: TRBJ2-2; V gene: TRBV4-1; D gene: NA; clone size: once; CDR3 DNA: TGCGCCAGCAGCCAAGGGGGGAGGTACACCGGGGAGCTGTTTTTT; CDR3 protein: CASSQGGRYTGELFF
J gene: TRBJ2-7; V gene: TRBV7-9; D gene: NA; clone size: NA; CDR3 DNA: TGTGCCAGCAGCTTCCACGGGTCTGAGCAGTACTTC; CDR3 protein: CASSFHGSEQYF
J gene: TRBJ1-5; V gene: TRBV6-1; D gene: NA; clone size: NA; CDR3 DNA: TGTGCCAGCAGTGCGTTTACCCTGCAACCCAATCAGCCCCAGCATTTT; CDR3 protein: CASSAFTLQPNQPQHF
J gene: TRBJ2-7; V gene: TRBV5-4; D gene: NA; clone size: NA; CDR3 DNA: TGTGCCAGCAGCAGCCGGGACACGCCCTACGAGCAGTACTTC; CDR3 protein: CASSSRDTPYEQYF
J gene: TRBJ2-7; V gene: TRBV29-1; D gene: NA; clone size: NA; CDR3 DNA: TGCAGCGTTGATTCCGGACCCACCGGAGACGAGCAGTACTTC; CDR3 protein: CSVDSGPTGDEQYF
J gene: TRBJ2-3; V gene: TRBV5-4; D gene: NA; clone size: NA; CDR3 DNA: TGTGCCAGCAGCTTAACTCCCGATACGCAGTATTTT; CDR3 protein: CASSLTPDTQYF